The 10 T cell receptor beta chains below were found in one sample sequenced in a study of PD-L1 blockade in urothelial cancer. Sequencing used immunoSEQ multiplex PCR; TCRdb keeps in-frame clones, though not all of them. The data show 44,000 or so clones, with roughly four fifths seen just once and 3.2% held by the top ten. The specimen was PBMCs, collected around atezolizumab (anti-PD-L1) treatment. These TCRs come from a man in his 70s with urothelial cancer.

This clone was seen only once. The CDR3 sequence: CASSLTGAGVDGYTF. CDR3 in DNA: TGTGCCAGCAGCTTAACCGGGGCAGGGGTGGATGGCTACACCTTC. The chain uses TRBV7-3 and TRBJ1-2; tentatively, D is TRBD1 (6 bases). V lost 0 bases and J 6 bases, leaving 14 bases between the germline ends. The CDR3 has 15 amino acids. Per germline, CDR1 SGHTA and CDR2 FQGTGA.

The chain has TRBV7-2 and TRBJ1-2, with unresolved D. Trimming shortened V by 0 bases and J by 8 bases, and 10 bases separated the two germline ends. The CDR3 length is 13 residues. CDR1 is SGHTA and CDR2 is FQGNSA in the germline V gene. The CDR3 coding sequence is TGTGCCAGCAGCTTAGCGGGGAGGGAGGGCTACACCTTC. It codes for CASSLAGREGYTF.

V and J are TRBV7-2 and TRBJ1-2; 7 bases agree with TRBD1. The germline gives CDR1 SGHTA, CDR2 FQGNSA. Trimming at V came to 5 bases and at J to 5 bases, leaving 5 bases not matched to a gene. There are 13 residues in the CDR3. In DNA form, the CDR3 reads TGTGCCAGCAGCACCAGGGGGTTGTATGGCTACACCTTC. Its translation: CASSTRGLYGYTF.

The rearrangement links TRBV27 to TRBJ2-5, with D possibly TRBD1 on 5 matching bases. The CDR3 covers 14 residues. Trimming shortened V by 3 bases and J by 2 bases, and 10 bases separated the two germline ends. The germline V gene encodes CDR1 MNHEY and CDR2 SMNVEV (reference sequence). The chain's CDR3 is CASSFGAGQETQYF. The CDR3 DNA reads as TGTGCCAGCAGTTTTGGGGCAGGGCAAGAGACCCAGTACTTC.

The CDR3 DNA follows: TGTGCCAGCAGCTTAAGGCAGGGGCCCGACTATGGCTACACCTTC. Amino acid sequence: CASSLRQGPDYGYTF. The chain carries TRBV7-6 and TRBJ1-2, with D tentatively TRBD1 (6 bases). CDR1 and CDR2 (germline): SGHVS, FNYEAQ. V gave up 2 bases and J gave up 3 bases, with 13 bases separating them. The CDR3 totals 15 residues.

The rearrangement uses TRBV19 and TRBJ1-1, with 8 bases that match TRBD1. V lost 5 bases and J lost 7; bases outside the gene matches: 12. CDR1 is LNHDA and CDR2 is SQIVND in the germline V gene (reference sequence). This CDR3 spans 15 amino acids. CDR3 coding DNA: TGTGCCAGTAGTCTGGGCAGGGGGCGAGAGGGTGAAGCTTTCTTT. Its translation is CASSLGRGREGEAFF. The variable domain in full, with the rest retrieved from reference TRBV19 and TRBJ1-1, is DGGITQSPKYLFRKEGQNVTLSCEQNLNHDAMYWYRQDPGQGLRLIYYSQIVNDFQKGDIAEGYSVSREKKESFPLTVTSAQKNPTAFYLCASSLGRGREGEAFFGQGTRLTVV.

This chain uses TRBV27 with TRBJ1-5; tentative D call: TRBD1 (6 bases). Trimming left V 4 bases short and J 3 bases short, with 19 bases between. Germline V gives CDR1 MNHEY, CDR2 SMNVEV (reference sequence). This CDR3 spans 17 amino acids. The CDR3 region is CASSSLGDLGANQPQHF. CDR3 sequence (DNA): TGTGCCAGCAGTTCCCTCGGTGACTTGGGGGCCAATCAGCCCCAGCATTTT.

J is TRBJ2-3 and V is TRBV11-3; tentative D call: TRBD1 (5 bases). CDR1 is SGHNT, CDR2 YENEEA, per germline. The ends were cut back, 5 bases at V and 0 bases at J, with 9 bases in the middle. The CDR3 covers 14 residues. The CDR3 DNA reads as TGTGCCAGCAGCCTCAGACAGAGCACAGATACGCAGTATTTT. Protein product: CASSLRQSTDTQYF.

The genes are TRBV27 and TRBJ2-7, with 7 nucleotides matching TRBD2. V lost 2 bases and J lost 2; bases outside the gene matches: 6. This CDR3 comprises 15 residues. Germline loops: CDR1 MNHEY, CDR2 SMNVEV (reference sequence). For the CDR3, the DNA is TGTGCCAGCAGTTTAGTCCCTAGCGGAACCTACGAGCAGTACTTC. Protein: CASSLVPSGTYEQYF.

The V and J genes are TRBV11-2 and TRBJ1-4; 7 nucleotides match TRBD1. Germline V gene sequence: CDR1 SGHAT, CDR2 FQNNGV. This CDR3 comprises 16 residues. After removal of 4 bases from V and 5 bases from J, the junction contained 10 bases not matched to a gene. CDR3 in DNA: TGTGCCAGCAGCTCGATACCGGGACAGCTAAATGAAAAACTGTTTTTT. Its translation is CASSSIPGQLNEKLFF.